The 15 T cell receptor beta chains given below trace back to one sample, sequenced in a study of blood T cell repertoires in COVID-19. TCRdb's copy holds only in-frame clones and misses some; the assay was immunoSEQ multiplex PCR. The sample records some 220,000 clones, 82% being singletons. Sequencing was performed on peripheral blood. Receptor source: a woman aged 70-85 years with COVID-19, enrolled during active disease.

CDR3 nucleotides: TGTGCCAGCACCCCCCGGTTTAACAATGAGCAGTTCTTC. Translating it yields CASTPRFNNEQFF. This sequence joins TRBV12-3 or TRBV12-4 and TRBJ2-1; D ambiguous. There are 13 residues in the CDR3. V lost 7 bases and J 5 bases, leaving 12 bases between the germline ends.

This chain connects TRBV27 to TRBJ1-3; 7 nucleotides align to TRBD1. V gave up 2 bases and J gave up 0 bases; unmatched junction bases: 7. This CDR3 region has 17 residues. CDR1 and CDR2 from the germline V gene are MNHEY and SMNVEV (reference sequence). CDR3 nucleotides: TGTGCCAGCAGTTTACCGAAGGACAGGCTCTCTGGAAACACCATATATTTT. Protein: CASSLPKDRLSGNTIYF.

This chain links TRBV6-5 with TRBJ1-5; D is unclear. The germline CDR1 and CDR2 sequences are MNHEY and SVGAGI. The V gene lost 0 bases and the J gene lost 5 bases, with 5 bases spanning the gap. This CDR3 has 13 residues. CDR3 in amino acids: CASSYSRDQPQHF. The CDR3 DNA sequence: TGTGCCAGCAGTTACTCGAGAGATCAGCCCCAGCATTTT.

This clone has only one observation. The CDR3 nucleotides are TGTGCCAGCAGCGTAGGAAACAGGGGGAACACTGAAGCTTTCTTT. This translates into CASSVGNRGNTEAFF. The rearrangement links TRBV9 to TRBJ1-1; the match to TRBD1 covers 7 bases. Trimming cost V 0 bases and J 1 base; bases outside gene matches: 3. Germline loops: CDR1 SGDLS, CDR2 YYNGEE. The CDR3 is 15 amino acids.

This clone was detected a few times. The rearrangement links TRBV11-2 to TRBJ2-7, with D unresolved. CDR1 is SGHAT and CDR2 is FQNNGV in the germline V gene. Trimming cost V 5 bases and J 2 bases, with 13 bases left between them. The CDR3 sequence is 14 residues long. The CDR3 nucleotides are TGTGCCAGCAGCCAACAATCAGGTCCCTACGAGCAGTACTTC. As protein: CASSQQSGPYEQYF.

This clone occurred a few times. The V and J genes are TRBV2 and TRBJ2-7, with D possibly TRBD1 on 6 matching bases. Looked up from germline, CDR1 is SNHLY and CDR2 is FYNNEI. This CDR3 contains 12 residues. V gave up 8 bases and J gave up 7 bases, with 15 bases separating them. As DNA, the CDR3 is TGTGCCAGCGGGCAGGGGACGTCTGAGCAGTACTTC. Its translation is CASGQGTSEQYF. The full variable domain, rest sourced from reference TRBV2 and TRBJ2-7, is EPEVTQTPSHQVTQMGQEVILRCVPISNHLYFYWYRQILGQKVEFLVSFYNNEISEKSEIFDDQFSVERPDGSNFTLKIRSTKLEDSAMYFCASGQGTSEQYFGPGTRLTVT.

V and J are TRBV18 and TRBJ2-5; 7 bases match TRBD2. The CDR3 loop spans 15 amino acids. Trimming removed 3 bases from V and 4 bases from J; junction bases left unmatched: 8. The germline CDR1 and CDR2 sequences are KGHSH and LQKENI. This CDR3 is CASSPQQSGGETQYF. The CDR3 coding sequence is TGTGCCAGCTCACCTCAGCAGTCGGGAGGAGAGACCCAGTACTTC.

The genes are TRBV9 and TRBJ2-2; 9 bases agree with TRBD2. CDR3 size: 18 residues. The junction had 14 bases not matched to a gene; V was cut back by 0 bases and J by 8 bases. The germline V gene has CDR1 SGDLS and CDR2 YYNGEE. The CDR3 nucleotides are TGTGCCAGCAGCGTAGGTCTTGCGGGAGGGCCCATGGCGGGGGAGCTGTTTTTT. Its protein is CASSVGLAGGPMAGELFF.

The chain uses TRBV7-2 and TRBJ1-3, with D perhaps TRBD1 (6 bases). CDR3 length equals 17 residues. Germline assignment: CDR1 SGHTA and CDR2 FQGNSA. Trimming stripped 4 bases from V and 0 bases from J, with 16 bases between. In DNA, the CDR3 is TGTGCCAGCAGCTCTAGTTTAAGGACAGTCTCTGGAAACACCATATATTTT. Protein sequence: CASSSSLRTVSGNTIYF.

The CDR3 region has the DNA TGTGCCAGCAGCTCCTTTCTGGGCGGGGGGCGCACCCACGAGCAGTACTTC. Protein sequence: CASSSFLGGGRTHEQYF. The chain joins TRBV11-2 to TRBJ2-7; 8 nucleotides line up with TRBD2. Trimming removed 4 bases from V and 5 bases from J; junction bases left unmatched: 16. This CDR3 has 17 residues. Germline V lookup: CDR1 SGHAT, CDR2 FQNNGV. Full variable domain (outside the CDR3, taken from reference TRBV11-2 and TRBJ2-7): EAGVAQSPRYKIIEKRQSVAFWCNPISGHATLYWYQQILGQGPKLLIQFQNNGVVDDSQLPKDRFSAERLKGVDSTLKIQPAKLEDSAVYLCASSSFLGGGRTHEQYFGPGTRLTVT.

The chain couples TRBV6-2 or TRBV6-3 to TRBJ2-7, with 7 bases identical to TRBD2. The germline gives CDR1 MNHEY, CDR2 SVGEGT. After removal of 0 bases from V and 6 bases from J, the junction contained 11 bases not matched to a gene. This CDR3 is 16 amino acids long. CDR3 sequence (DNA): TGTGCCAGCAGTTACTCGAGAGGCCCGGGAGGAGGCGAGCAGTACTTC. It codes for CASSYSRGPGGGEQYF.

The V gene is TRBV4-3, the J gene TRBJ2-3; D is possibly TRBD1 (5 bases). The CDR3 runs 17 residues. V was pared by 1 base and J by 6 bases, with 20 bases between. Germline CDR1 is LGHNA and CDR2 is YSLEER. The CDR3 sequence is CASSQGVGDLGFDTQYF. The CDR3 DNA reads TGCGCCAGCAGCCAAGGGGTAGGGGATCTGGGTTTTGATACGCAGTATTTT.

The rearrangement links TRBV19 to TRBJ1-1, with a possible D match to TRBD1 (5 bases). The germline V gene encodes CDR1 LNHDA and CDR2 SQIVND (reference sequence). The V end lost 6 bases, the J end lost 5 bases, and 16 bases lay between the germline ends. This CDR3 has 14 amino acids. DNA for the CDR3: TGTGCCAGTAGCCGGTCGGCGGGGGGGACTGAAGCTTTCTTT. Protein product: CASSRSAGGTEAFF.

The chain uses TRBV19 and TRBJ1-5; TRBD1 agrees at 7 bases. The germline V gene has CDR1 LNHDA and CDR2 SQIVND (reference sequence). J lost 6 bases, V lost 5 bases, and 10 bases had no gene match. There are 15 residues in the CDR3. The CDR3 region has the DNA TGTGCCAGTAGTTTGACAGGGCGAGAGAGTCAGCCCCAGCATTTT. This gives the protein CASSLTGRESQPQHF.

CDR3 amino acids: CASSLMRAGSETQYF. The CDR3 region has the DNA TGTGCCAGCAGCCTCATGCGCGCGGGATCAGAGACCCAGTACTTC. The rearrangement joins TRBV5-4 to TRBJ2-5; D might be TRBD2 (6 bases). With 4 bases removed from V and 4 bases from J, the gap between germline ends came to 17 bases. Germline loops: CDR1 SGHNT, CDR2 YYREEE (reference sequence). The CDR3 is made up of 15 amino acids.